This note documents a single T cell receptor beta chain sequence. Its antigen remains unknown. V gave up 3 bases and J gave up 7 bases; unmatched junction bases: 9. Germline assignment: CDR1 SGHRS and CDR2 YFSETQ. The CDR3 loop spans 16 amino acids. MiXCR, applied by TCRdb to the 5' RACE reads, yields one record per CDR3 protein. The table records roughly 400,000 distinct CDR3 sequences, approximately 20% of them present only once. The data derive from a study of CD8 T cells in ankylosing spondylitis. General observations from the study: A TCR beta motif of several highly homologous variants seemed to mark ankylosing spondylitis blood. The study looked at matched synovial fluid samples from ankylosing spondylitis patients. Disease-linked clones were reported to be significantly enriched there.

The sequenced sample consisted of blood, either unsorted or a sorted T cell fraction (not recorded which). The sequence came from a male donor with ankylosing spondylitis. The rearrangement links TRBV5-1 to TRBJ2-7, with 14 nucleotides matching TRBD2. In DNA form, the CDR3 reads TGCGCCAGCAGCTCCTCCCCGGGACTAGCGGGAGATGAGCAGTACTTC. Translated, it gives CASSSSPGLAGDEQYF.